The 25 T cell receptor beta chains in this list originate from one sample, sequenced in a study of blood T cell repertoires in COVID-19. Libraries were prepared by immunoSEQ multiplex PCR; TCRdb keeps only in-frame clonotypes and omits some of them. The sample contains 250,000 to 300,000 clones, approximately 90% of which appear only once. The sample comprised PBMCs or T cells enriched from blood (not recorded which). The receptors stem from a woman aged 40 to 50 with acute COVID-19.

This clone was seen more than once but under ten times. CDR3 sequence reads: CASSYIAGARETQYF. CDR3 nucleotides: TGTGCCAGCAGCTACATAGCGGGAGCGCGCGAGACCCAGTACTTC. V and J are TRBV7-3 and TRBJ2-5, with 9 bases fitting TRBD2. V lost 4 bases, J lost 5 bases, and 8 bases stayed unmatched. The germline gives CDR1 SGHTA, CDR2 FQGTGA. The CDR3 totals 15 residues.

The J gene is TRBJ2-7, the V gene TRBV21-1; TRBD2 reflects the table's D call only, with no check against the DNA. TRBV21-1 counts as a pseudogene. There are 18 residues in the CDR3. This chain's CDR3 is CASSKGKQTSGRAYEQYF. The CDR3 DNA reads TGTGCCAGCAGCAAAGGAAAGCAAACTAGCGGGAGAGCCTACGAGCAGTACTTC.

This chain uses TRBV4-2 with TRBJ1-1, with a tentative D call TRBD1 (6 bases). Germline CDR1 is LGHNA and CDR2 is YNFKEQ. Trimming removed 1 base from V and 2 bases from J, with 17 bases in between. The CDR3 is 17 residues long. The CDR3 bases are TGTGCCAGCAGCCAAGTGTTTGGGGGCTCTTTAAACACTGAAGCTTTCTTT. It translates to CASSQVFGGSLNTEAFF.

This rearrangement joins TRBV25-1 to TRBJ1-5; no reliable D call. Germline V CDR1 and CDR2: MGHDK, SYGVNS. With 3 bases removed from V and 0 bases from J, the gap between germline ends came to 18 bases. The CDR3 covers 18 residues. CDR3 sequence (DNA): TGTGCCAGCAGTGATGAGTGGTGGGTCCACTATAGCAATCAGCCCCAGCATTTT. Its protein product is CASSDEWWVHYSNQPQHF.

The chain is built from TRBV14 and TRBJ2-5, with 7 bases lining up with TRBD2. Germline lookup yields CDR1 SGHDN and CDR2 FVKESK. The CDR3 totals 15 residues. J lost 9 bases, V lost 0 bases, and 10 bases had no gene match. CDR3 sequence reads: CASSQDQVDGRPQYF. The CDR3 DNA follows: TGTGCCAGCAGCCAAGATCAGGTAGACGGGAGGCCCCAGTACTTC.

This clone appeared a single time. This chain links TRBV14 with TRBJ1-2; D is unresolved. The germline V gene encodes CDR1 SGHDN and CDR2 FVKESK. Deletions cut 0 bases from V and 5 bases from J, with 22 bases between. This CDR3 is 18 amino acids long. CDR3 loop: CASSQDIRSAYDEYGYTF. The CDR3, as DNA: TGTGCCAGCAGCCAAGACATTCGGAGTGCGTACGACGAATATGGCTACACCTTC. The full variable domain, with the rest looked up from reference TRBV14 and TRBJ1-2, is EAGVTQFPSHSVIEKGQTVTLRCDPISGHDNLYWYRRVMGKEIKFLLHFVKESKQDESGMPNNRFLAERTGGTYSTLKVQPAELEDSGVYFCASSQDIRSAYDEYGYTFGSGTRLTVV.

This chain links TRBV7-9 with TRBJ2-3; 8 nucleotides match TRBD2. With 7 bases clipped from V and 4 bases from J, the junction kept 7 bases outside the gene matches. Per the germline V gene, CDR1 is SEHNR and CDR2 is FQNEAQ (reference sequence). The CDR3 is 14 residues long. The CDR3 reads CASTSGRGADTQYF. The CDR3 nucleotides are TGTGCCAGCACCAGCGGGAGAGGGGCAGATACGCAGTATTTT. Looking up the rest from reference TRBV7-9 and TRBJ2-3 gives the full variable domain: DTGVSQNPRHKITKRGQNVTFRCDPISEHNRLYWYRQTLGQGPEFLTYFQNEAQLEKSRLLSDRFSAERPKGSFSTLEIQRTEQGDSAMYLCASTSGRGADTQYFGPGTRLTVL.

The chain combines TRBV5-1 with TRBJ2-7; 9 nucleotides align to TRBD1. Germline CDR1 reads SGHRS; CDR2 reads YFSETQ. Unmatched junction bases numbered 3, after V lost 3 bases and J lost 5 bases. This CDR3 region has 13 residues. CDR3 in DNA: TGCGCCAGCAGCTCCGGGACAGGGAACGAGCAGTACTTC. As protein: CASSSGTGNEQYF.

The genes are TRBV7-3 and TRBJ2-1; TRBD1 matches 9 bases. The length of the CDR3 is 15 residues. Germline CDR1 SGHTA, CDR2 FQGTGA. V trimming: 2 bases; J trimming: 5 bases; junction bases outside the gene matches: 4. CDR3 sequence reads: CASSLSGQGNNEQFF. In DNA, the CDR3 is TGTGCCAGCAGCTTATCGGGACAGGGAAACAATGAGCAGTTCTTC.

The chain employs TRBV19 and TRBJ1-1, with 8 bases aligning to TRBD1. Germline CDR1 is LNHDA and CDR2 is SQIVND (reference sequence). With V trimmed by 4 bases and J by 5 bases, 3 bases remained unmatched. The CDR3 extends over 13 amino acids. The CDR3 reads CASSTTGVTEAFF. The CDR3 bases are TGTGCCAGTAGTACGACAGGGGTAACTGAAGCTTTCTTT.

This rearrangement joins TRBV7-2 to TRBJ2-2; 8 bases are shared with TRBD1. The CDR3 extends over 14 amino acids. The junction had 2 bases not matched to a gene; V was cut back by 2 bases and J by 6 bases. Germline-derived CDR1 and CDR2 are SGHTA and FQGNSA. For the CDR3, the DNA is TGTGCCAGCAGCTTATACAGGGGGTCCGGGGAGCTGTTTTTT. This gives the protein CASSLYRGSGELFF.

The chain has TRBV30 and TRBJ2-7; 11 bases match TRBD2. V lost 1 base and J lost 3; bases outside the gene matches: 11. Per germline, CDR1 GTSNPN and CDR2 SVGIG (reference sequence). This CDR3 has 17 residues. DNA for the CDR3: TGTGCCTGGAGTGATACTAGCGGGAGACGTGCCGACTACGAGCAGTACTTC. Protein sequence: CAWSDTSGRRADYEQYF.

This chain uses TRBV6-5 with TRBJ1-1; D might be TRBD1 (5 bases). This CDR3 has 13 amino acids. The germline V gene encodes CDR1 MNHEY and CDR2 SVGAGI. V was clipped by 10 bases and J by 5 bases, with 17 bases between them. As DNA, the CDR3 is TGTGCCACCAAGACAGCTTGGAGAACTGAAGCTTTCTTT. Amino acid sequence: CATKTAWRTEAFF.

This clone was counted a single time. The chain links TRBV5-8 to TRBJ1-5; the D gene is possibly TRBD1 (6 bases). CDR1 SGHTS and CDR2 YDEGEE come from the germline V gene. V was cut by 2 bases and J by 1 base, with 10 bases left in between. The CDR3 is made up of 15 amino acids. The CDR3 region is CASSFRGRSNQPQHF. The CDR3 DNA sequence: TGTGCCAGCAGCTTCAGGGGCAGAAGCAATCAGCCCCAGCATTTT.

This rearrangement joins TRBV24-1 to TRBJ2-7; the D is unclear. CDR3 length: 14 residues. V was clipped by 6 bases and J by 1 base, with 12 bases between them. Per germline, CDR1 KGHDR and CDR2 SFDVKD. In DNA form, the CDR3 reads TGTGCCACCAGTCCCAGAGACAAGTCCTACGAGCAGTACTTC. Translating it yields CATSPRDKSYEQYF.

V gene TRBV2 combines with J gene TRBJ2-1; a weak D match, TRBD2 (6 bases). Per germline, CDR1 SNHLY and CDR2 FYNNEI. Trimming removed 5 bases from V and 0 bases from J, with 11 bases in between. The CDR3 contains 15 residues. The CDR3 is CASSSGLSSYNEQFF. Here the CDR3 DNA reads TGTGCCAGCAGTAGCGGGCTGAGCTCCTACAATGAGCAGTTCTTC.

The V and J genes are TRBV6-2 or TRBV6-3 and TRBJ2-7; D may be TRBD2 (6 bases). V lost 2 bases and J 0 bases, leaving 20 bases between the germline ends. Germline values: CDR1 MNHEY, CDR2 SVGEGT. The length of the CDR3 is 18 residues. CDR3 in amino acids: CASSYEAGDGLLSYEQYF. CDR3 coding DNA: TGTGCCAGCAGTTACGAGGCCGGAGACGGACTACTCTCCTACGAGCAGTACTTC.

The V and J genes are TRBV18 and TRBJ2-1; TRBD2 aligns across 7 bases. V was clipped by 2 bases and J by 6 bases; unmatched bases: 4. CDR3 size: 14 residues. From germline, CDR1 is KGHSH and CDR2 LQKENI. CDR3 residues: CASSPWASGNEQFF. In nucleotides, the CDR3 is TGTGCCAGCTCACCATGGGCTAGCGGCAATGAGCAGTTCTTC.

The gene calls are TRBV7-8 and TRBJ1-6; TRBD1 aligns across 7 bases. CDR1 is SGHVS, CDR2 FQNEAQ, per germline. The J segment lost 10 bases and the V segment lost 4 bases, leaving 7 bases of the junction unmatched. The CDR3 totals 14 residues. Here the CDR3 reads CASSSQGVVSPLHF. CDR3 in DNA: TGTGCCAGCAGCTCTCAGGGGGTGGTCTCACCCCTCCACTTT.

This clone was detected only once. The chain employs TRBV9 and TRBJ2-7, with D possibly being TRBD1 (5 bases). V was trimmed by 0 bases and J by 2 bases, leaving 9 bases between them. Germline values: CDR1 SGDLS, CDR2 YYNGEE. The CDR3 sequence is 14 residues long. The CDR3 reads CASSVVAGTYEQYF. For the CDR3, the DNA is TGTGCCAGCAGCGTAGTGGCAGGGACCTACGAGCAGTACTTC.

The J gene is TRBJ2-3, the V gene TRBV9, with 9 nucleotides matching TRBD2. Germline assignment: CDR1 SGDLS and CDR2 YYNGEE. The V segment lost 6 bases and the J segment 3 bases; nucleotides outside the gene matches: 11. This CDR3 has 16 amino acids. The CDR3 DNA follows: TGTGCCAGCACCCCGGCGCGGGGGGGCCTGACAGATACGCAGTATTTT. This translates into CASTPARGGLTDTQYF.

This rearrangement joins TRBV30 to TRBJ1-1, with D unclear. The CDR3 sequence is 13 residues long. The V and J ends lost 0 bases and 6 bases respectively, with 11 bases between them. CDR1 and CDR2 from the germline V gene are GTSNPN and SVGIG (reference sequence). The CDR3: CAWSVRGRAEAFF. The DNA for the CDR3 is TGTGCCTGGAGTGTACGGGGTAGGGCTGAAGCTTTCTTT.

The chain employs TRBV28 and TRBJ1-1; 10 positions agree with TRBD1. CDR1 is MDHEN and CDR2 is SYDVKM in the germline V gene. The CDR3 spans 15 residues. V lost 6 bases, J lost 1 base, and 5 bases stayed unmatched. As DNA, the CDR3 is TGTGCCAGCAGGCCCAGGACAGGGGGGAACACTGAAGCTTTCTTT. Its protein is CASRPRTGGNTEAFF.

This clone was picked up a small number of times. The chain carries TRBV6-6 and TRBJ2-1; D remains ambiguous. The CDR3 is 14 amino acids. Trimming pared 2 bases from V and 0 bases from J, leaving 5 bases between. The germline gives CDR1 MNHNY, CDR2 SVGAGI (reference sequence). The CDR3, as DNA: TGTGCCAGCAGTTACCGGAGCTCCTACAATGAGCAGTTCTTC. Its translation: CASSYRSSYNEQFF.

The V gene is TRBV19, the J gene TRBJ2-5, with 10 bases aligning to TRBD1. J was trimmed by 1 base and V by 6 bases; bases with no gene match: 5. This CDR3 spans 15 amino acids. Germline CDR1 and CDR2: LNHDA and SQIVND (reference sequence). The CDR3 loop is CASRTGTGVQETQYF. The CDR3 DNA follows: TGTGCCAGTAGAACCGGGACAGGGGTCCAAGAGACCCAGTACTTC. The full variable domain, completed using reference TRBV19 and TRBJ2-5, is DGGITQSPKYLFRKEGQNVTLSCEQNLNHDAMYWYRQDPGQGLRLIYYSQIVNDFQKGDIAEGYSVSREKKESFPLTVTSAQKNPTAFYLCASRTGTGVQETQYFGPGTRLLVL.